This entry describes one T cell receptor beta chain. The antigen is unknown. The sample comes from a study of T-cell reconstitution after alpha-beta-depleted transplantation in children. Notes on the study in general: T-cell numbers and diversity one year post-transplant derived largely from freshly generated T cells. Surviving recipient T cells and thymic progenitors produced the high day-60 TCRbeta diversity seen in some patients.

Preparing the TCRbeta library involved the use of unique molecular identifiers. One entry per CDR3 protein, called by TCRdb with MiXCR from the PCR reads. Of approximately 980,000 distinct CDR3 sequences in the sample, roughly 29% were seen once. The CDR3 loop spans 11 amino acids. V lost 6 bases to trimming and J lost 12 bases, with 12 bases between them. Germline CDR1 is SNHLY and CDR2 is FYNNEI. The chain recombines TRBV2 with TRBJ2-1; D is perhaps TRBD2 (5 bases). The clonotype originates from a boy in the first two years of life who had a stem cell transplant for SCID, so the T cells may come from the graft donor. This specimen was PBMCs, mostly from graft donor cells, taken 360 days after TCRalphabeta/CD19-depleted stem cell transplant. The CDR3, as DNA: TGTGCCAGCAGAGCCGGGATACGGCAGTTCTTC. Translated, it gives CASRAGIRQFF.